This T cell receptor beta chain was recorded in a study of T cell responses to AZD1222 COVID-19 vaccine. Germline CDR1 is LNHNV and CDR2 is YYDKDF (reference sequence). Trimming cost V 5 bases and J 4 bases; bases outside gene matches: 11. This CDR3 has 16 residues. Study-wide findings and caveats: In all cases, repertoires were sampled only after the peak T cell response.

The repertoire was sequenced with immunoSEQ multiplex PCR; TCRdb's copy has only in-frame clones and lacks some. The sample includes tens of thousands of clones, more than 75% seen only once; the top ten take about 8.7%. Regarding this clone: Its specificity is unknown.

The material sequenced was peripheral blood, taken on day 0 of AZD1222 vaccination. This clonotype originated in an adult in good health. This chain links TRBV15 with TRBJ2-1, with 7 nucleotides matching TRBD1. As DNA, the CDR3 is TGTGCCACCAGCGTAGCCGTGACAGGGTTATACAATGAGCAGTTCTTC. It specifies CATSVAVTGLYNEQFF.